This T cell receptor beta chain originates from a study of OX40 agonist ivuxolimab in advanced cancers. Profiling relied on immunoSEQ multiplex PCR, and the TCRdb table lists in-frame clones only, not all of them. Of some 57,000 clones listed, 80% to 90% are singletons. Whole-study results and caveats: Normalized T-cell clonal expansion was also low in some nonresponders.

A remark on this clone: As yet, its antigen is unknown.

The CDR3 consists of 14 residues. The V end lost 7 bases, the J end lost 0 bases, and 10 bases lay between the germline ends. CDR1 MDHEN and CDR2 SYDVKM come from the germline V gene. The chain combines TRBV28 with TRBJ1-5; D is uncertain. The TCR originated in an adult with an advanced solid tumor such as melanoma, head and neck, liver or kidney cancer. Sequenced material: CD4+ or CD8+ T cells sorted from blood, taken in a trial of the OX40 agonist ivuxolimab. CDR3 DNA sequence: TGTGCCAGCAATCCCGACCATAGCAATCAGCCCCAGCATTTT. It translates to CASNPDHSNQPQHF. Combining the CDR3 with reference TRBV28 and TRBJ1-5 gives the whole variable domain DVKVTQSSRYLVKRTGEKVFLECVQDMDHENMFWYRQDPGLGLRLIYFSYDVKMKEKGDIPEGYSVSREKKERFSLILESASTNQTSMYLCASNPDHSNQPQHFGDGTRLSIL.